The rows below give T cell receptor beta chains drawn from one sample of a study of neurological immune-mediated disorders. TCRdb re-called the 5' RACE reads with MiXCR, one entry per CDR3 protein. The profile shows about 27,000 distinct CDR3 sequences, 2% to 2.5% of them singletons. Specimen: PBMCs. The receptors here all came from a woman between 45 and 65 years old with multiple sclerosis. CDR3s leave out the opening cysteine and the closing phenylalanine or tryptophan.

cdr3_aa v_call
SARGSLARDTQY TRBV20-1
ATSRGLYSDYEQY TRBV15
SARDTGPNTEAF TRBV20-1
AISPRASGGADTQY TRBV10-3
ASSPTRGQTDTQY TRBV5-1
ASSQGASGGYYNEQF TRBV4-2
ASRQGQGVWDEQY TRBV12-3/TRBV12-4
SARDSRYNEQF TRBV20-1
AISDGSQPQN TRBV10-3
SAINFGTGATDTQY TRBV20-1
ASSLGSSGTYEQY TRBV7-6
ATSRDFDTEAF TRBV15
ASSLGSGGWTDTQY TRBV7-8
ASSVNGVTDTQY TRBV2
SVEVDYGYT TRBV29-1
SARQQGDVTEAF TRBV20-1
SAREGLLTEAF TRBV20-1
ASSLRWGSTDTQY TRBV5-1
AISEPTSGANVLT TRBV10-3
ASSLTLASYNEQF TRBV7-8
SVVGAGVNQPQH TRBV29-1
ASSLRPSGRSDTQY TRBV11-2
AISESGQGFNYGYT TRBV10-3
SARAGGAFTEAF TRBV20-1
ASSLGRGEAF TRBV5-1
ASSPSGLREAF TRBV7-9
ASSPQQESYEQY TRBV18
ASSLYTDEQY TRBV12-3/TRBV12-4
ASSQNEGEKLF TRBV7-6
SARDLGTGELF TRBV20-1
RGEGVDTEAF TRBV20-1
AITAAGGTGELF TRBV10-3
SAGLAGGITYEQY TRBV20-1
ASSASGGAGNIQY TRBV12-3/TRBV12-4
ASSVGDRAGNQPQH TRBV9
ASSQPRGVDTEAF TRBV5-5
ASSDRAADQPQH TRBV12-3/TRBV12-4
SVEALGAGTGELF TRBV29-1
SANPAGNTDTQY TRBV20-1
ASSRQTGDPLH TRBV5-1
ASSQAPPGQGGVWTEAF TRBV4-1
ATSRDRAGVGTEAF TRBV15
ASSRDRGQNEKLF TRBV5-1
ASSVGGGSGEETQY TRBV9
ASSWGDNEQF TRBV5-6
ASSYSRLYGYT TRBV6-2/TRBV6-3
SASLADQETQY TRBV20-1
ASSASYTGKKH TRBV14
SASRREGGNEQF TRBV20-1
SARDGGDYGYT TRBV20-1
ASRVGPGPLTEAF TRBV4-3
ASSADRNIELF TRBV5-1
SARGTGELF TRBV20-1
SASSGIEAF TRBV20-1
ASSHRTGVWSEAF TRBV6-6
ASKSPGLTYNEQF TRBV25-1
SARGLAGRIADTQY TRBV20-1